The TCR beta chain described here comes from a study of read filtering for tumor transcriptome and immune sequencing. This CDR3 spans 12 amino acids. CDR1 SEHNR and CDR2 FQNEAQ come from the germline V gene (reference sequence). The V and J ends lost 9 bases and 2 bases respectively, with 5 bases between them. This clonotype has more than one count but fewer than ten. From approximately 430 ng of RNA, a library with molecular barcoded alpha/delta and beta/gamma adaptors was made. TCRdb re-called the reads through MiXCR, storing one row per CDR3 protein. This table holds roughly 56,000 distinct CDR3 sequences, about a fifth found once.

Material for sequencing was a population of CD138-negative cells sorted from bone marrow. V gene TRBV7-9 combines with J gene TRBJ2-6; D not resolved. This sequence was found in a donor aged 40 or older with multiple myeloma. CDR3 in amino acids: CASTAGANVLTF. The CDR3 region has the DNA TGTGCCAGTACCGCTGGGGCCAACGTCCTGACTTTC. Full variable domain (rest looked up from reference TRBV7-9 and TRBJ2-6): DTGVSQNPRHKITKRGQNVTFRCDPISEHNRLYWYRQTLGQGPEFLTYFQNEAQLEKSRLLSDRFSAERPKGSFSTLEIQRTEQGDSAMYLCASTAGANVLTFGAGSRLTVL.